This passage covers 3 T cell receptor beta chains from one sample sequenced in a study of blood T cell repertoires in COVID-19. Data came from immunoSEQ multiplex PCR; TCRdb stores just in-frame clones and leaves some out. In the table there are 130,000 to 150,000 clones, roughly 80% of which are singletons. Specimen: PBMCs or T cells enriched from blood (not recorded which). These receptors all stem from a man aged 50 to 59 who had recovered from COVID-19.

The chain has TRBV7-2 and TRBJ2-7; D is perhaps TRBD2 (7 bases). The CDR3 extends over 12 amino acids. Germline V gene sequence: CDR1 SGHTA, CDR2 FQGNSA. The V end was cut by 7 bases, the J end by 5 bases, with 12 bases between. This CDR3 is CASMSGGHEQYF. CDR3 bases: TGTGCCAGCATGTCGGGGGGCCACGAGCAGTACTTC. The full variable domain, its missing parts supplied by reference TRBV7-2 and TRBJ2-7, is GAGVSQSPSNKVTEKGKDVELRCDPISGHTALYWYRQSLGQGLEFLIYFQGNSAPDKSGLPSDRFSAERTGGSVSTLTIQRTQQEDSAVYLCASMSGGHEQYFGPGTRLTVT.

J is TRBJ1-5 and V is TRBV15, with D unclear. Trimming removed 1 base at V and 5 bases at J, with 9 bases between. Germline V gives CDR1 LNHNV, CDR2 YYDKDF (reference sequence). The CDR3 runs 14 residues. CDR3 sequence (DNA): TGTGCCACCAGCAGAGTTAGCTCTGATCAGCCCCAGCATTTT. Encoded protein: CATSRVSSDQPQHF. Supplemented by reference TRBV15 and TRBJ1-5, the full variable domain reads DAMVIQNPRYQVTQFGKPVTLSCSQTLNHNVMYWYQQKSSQAPKLLFHYYDKDFNNEADTPDNFQSRRPNTSFCFLDIRSPGLGDTAMYLCATSRVSSDQPQHFGDGTRLSIL.

The rearrangement links TRBV6-5 to TRBJ2-7; 7 bases match TRBD2. The CDR3 is made up of 15 amino acids. CDR1 is MNHEY, CDR2 SVGAGI, per germline. The J segment lost 2 bases and the V segment lost 5 bases, leaving 9 bases of the junction unmatched. CDR3 in DNA: TGTGCCAGCAGTCCCACAGGACGGGGGGCCTACGAGCAGTACTTC. This codes for CASSPTGRGAYEQYF.